This T cell receptor beta chain was captured in a study of T cell repertoires in cytomegalovirus infection. Study background: Selected CMV epitopes included recently identified HLA-C-restricted ones as well as well-studied HLA-B-restricted ones. Whole-study findings and limits: The ex vivo response was dominated by HLA-C-restricted CMV-specific TCR beta clonotypes. Carriage of CMV together with the relevant HLA was identifiable through cumulative public TCR beta family frequency.

Using its own MiXCR run on the reads, TCRdb lists one record per CDR3 protein. The sample has a few hundred thousand distinct CDR3 sequences, 40% seen once. CDR3 length: 15 amino acids. Trimming took 4 bases from V and 5 from J, leaving 16 bases between them. CDR1 is SGHTA and CDR2 is FQGNSA in the germline V gene. Many counts were recorded for this clonotype. Its target is not known. The TCR originated in a human donor in good health (CMV status not recorded). Some clones in this sample may be carry-over from other donors' samples. The specimen was cultured PBMCs, collected from culture after CMV antigen stimulation. This sequence joins TRBV7-2 and TRBJ2-3; D is perhaps TRBD2 (6 bases). The DNA for the CDR3 is TGTGCCAGCAGCTGGCAGTCGCCCGGGGGAGATACGCAGTATTTT. Its protein product is CASSWQSPGGDTQYF.